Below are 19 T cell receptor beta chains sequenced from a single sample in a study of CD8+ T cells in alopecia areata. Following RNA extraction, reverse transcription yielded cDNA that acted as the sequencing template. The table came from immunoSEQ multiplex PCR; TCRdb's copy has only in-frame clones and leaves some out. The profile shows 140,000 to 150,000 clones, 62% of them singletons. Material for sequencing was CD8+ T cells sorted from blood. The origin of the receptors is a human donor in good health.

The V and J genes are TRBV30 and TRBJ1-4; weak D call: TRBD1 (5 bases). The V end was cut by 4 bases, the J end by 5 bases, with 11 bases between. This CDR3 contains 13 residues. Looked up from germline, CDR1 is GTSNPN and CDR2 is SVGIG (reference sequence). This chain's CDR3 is CAWNGTPNEKLFF. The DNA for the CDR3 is TGTGCCTGGAACGGGACCCCAAATGAAAAACTGTTTTTT.

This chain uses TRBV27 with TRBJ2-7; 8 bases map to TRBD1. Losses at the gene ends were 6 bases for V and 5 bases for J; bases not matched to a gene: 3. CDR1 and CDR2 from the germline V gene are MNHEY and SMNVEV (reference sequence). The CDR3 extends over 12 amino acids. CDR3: CASSDRGHEQYF. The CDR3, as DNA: TGTGCCAGCAGCGACAGGGGCCACGAGCAGTACTTC.

As DNA, the CDR3 is TGCGCCAGCAGCACGTTTCGGGACAGGGGGCACTCTGGGGCCAACGTCCTGACTTTC. This translates into CASSTFRDRGHSGANVLTF. This chain uses TRBV5-1 with TRBJ2-6; 12 bases are shared with TRBD1. The ends lost 4 bases at V and 0 bases at J; junction bases unmatched: 8. The CDR3 covers 19 residues. CDR1 and CDR2 from the germline V gene are SGHRS and YFSETQ.

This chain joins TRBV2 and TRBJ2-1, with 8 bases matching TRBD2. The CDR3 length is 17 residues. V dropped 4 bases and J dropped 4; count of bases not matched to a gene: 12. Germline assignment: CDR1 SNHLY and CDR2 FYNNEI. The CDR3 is CASSGSGTRGRYNEQFF. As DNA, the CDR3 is TGTGCCAGCAGTGGAAGCGGGACTAGGGGAAGGTACAATGAGCAGTTCTTC.

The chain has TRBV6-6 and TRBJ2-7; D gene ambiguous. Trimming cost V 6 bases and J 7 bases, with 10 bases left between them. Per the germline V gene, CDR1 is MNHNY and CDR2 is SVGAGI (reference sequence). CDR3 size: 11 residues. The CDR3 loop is CASSDTGEQYF. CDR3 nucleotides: TGTGCCAGCAGCGACACGGGTGAGCAGTACTTC.

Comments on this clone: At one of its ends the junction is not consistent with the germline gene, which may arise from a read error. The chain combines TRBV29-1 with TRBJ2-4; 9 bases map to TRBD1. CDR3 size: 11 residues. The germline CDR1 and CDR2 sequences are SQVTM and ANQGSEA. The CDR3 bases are TGCAGCGTTGAAACAGGGGGCGCGAGGCACTTC. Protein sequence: CSVETGGARHF.

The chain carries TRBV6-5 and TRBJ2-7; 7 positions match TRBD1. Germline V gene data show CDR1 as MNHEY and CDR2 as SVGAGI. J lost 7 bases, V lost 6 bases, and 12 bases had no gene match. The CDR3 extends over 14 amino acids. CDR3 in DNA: TGTGCCAGCAGCCGGATCGACAGGGCGAATGAGCAGTACTTC. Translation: CASSRIDRANEQYF.

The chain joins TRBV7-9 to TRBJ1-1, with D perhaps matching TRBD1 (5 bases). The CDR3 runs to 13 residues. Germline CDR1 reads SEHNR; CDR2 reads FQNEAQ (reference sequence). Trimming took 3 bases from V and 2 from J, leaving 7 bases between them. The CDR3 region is CASSLGQNTEAFF. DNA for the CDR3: TGTGCCAGCAGCTTGGGGCAAAACACTGAAGCTTTCTTT. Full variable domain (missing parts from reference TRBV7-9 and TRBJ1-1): DTGVSQNPRHKITKRGQNVTFRCDPISEHNRLYWYRQTLGQGPEFLTYFQNEAQLEKSRLLSDRFSAERPKGSFSTLEIQRTEQGDSAMYLCASSLGQNTEAFFGQGTRLTVV.

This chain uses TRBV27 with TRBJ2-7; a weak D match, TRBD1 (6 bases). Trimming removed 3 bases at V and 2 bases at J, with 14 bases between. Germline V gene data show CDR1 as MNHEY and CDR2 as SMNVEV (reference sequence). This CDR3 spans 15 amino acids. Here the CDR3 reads CASSFSQGVAYEQYF. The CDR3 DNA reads TGTGCCAGCAGTTTTTCACAGGGAGTGGCCTACGAGCAGTACTTC.

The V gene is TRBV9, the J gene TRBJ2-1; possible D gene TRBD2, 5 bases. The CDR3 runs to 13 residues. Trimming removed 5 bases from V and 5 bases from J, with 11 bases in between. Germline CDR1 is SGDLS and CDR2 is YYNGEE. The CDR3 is CASSSTRNNEQFF. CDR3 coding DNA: TGTGCCAGCAGTTCCACTAGGAACAATGAGCAGTTCTTC.

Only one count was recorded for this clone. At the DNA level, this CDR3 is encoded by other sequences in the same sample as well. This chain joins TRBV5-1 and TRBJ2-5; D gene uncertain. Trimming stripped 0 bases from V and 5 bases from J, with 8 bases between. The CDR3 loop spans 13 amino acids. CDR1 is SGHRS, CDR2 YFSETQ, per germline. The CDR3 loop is CASSLGLQETQYF. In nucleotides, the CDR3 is TGCGCCAGCAGCTTGGGCCTTCAGGAGACCCAGTACTTC. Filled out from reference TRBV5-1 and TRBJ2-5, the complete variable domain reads KAGVTQTPRYLIKTRGQQVTLSCSPISGHRSVSWYQQTPGQGLQFLFEYFSETQRNKGNFPGRFSGRQFSNSRSEMNVSTLELGDSALYLCASSLGLQETQYFGPGTRLLVL.

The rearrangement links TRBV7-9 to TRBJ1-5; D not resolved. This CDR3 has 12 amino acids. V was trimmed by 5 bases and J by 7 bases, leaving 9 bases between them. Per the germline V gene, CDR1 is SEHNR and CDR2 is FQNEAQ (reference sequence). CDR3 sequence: CASSIGNQPQHF. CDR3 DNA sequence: TGTGCCAGCAGCATAGGGAACCAGCCCCAGCATTTT.

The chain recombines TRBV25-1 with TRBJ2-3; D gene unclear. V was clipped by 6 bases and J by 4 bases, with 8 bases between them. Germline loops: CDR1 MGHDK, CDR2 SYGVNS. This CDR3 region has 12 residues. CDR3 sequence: CASRMGSDTQYF. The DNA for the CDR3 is TGTGCCAGCAGGATGGGTTCAGATACGCAGTATTTT.

The CDR3 spells CSVAALVGRAKNIQYF. The CDR3 bases are TGCAGCGTTGCCGCCTTAGTGGGTCGAGCCAAAAACATTCAGTACTTC. The chain has TRBV29-1 and TRBJ2-4; D is ambiguous. Germline CDR1 is SQVTM and CDR2 is ANQGSEA. Deletions cut 4 bases from V and 0 bases from J, with 16 bases between. CDR3 length equals 16 residues.

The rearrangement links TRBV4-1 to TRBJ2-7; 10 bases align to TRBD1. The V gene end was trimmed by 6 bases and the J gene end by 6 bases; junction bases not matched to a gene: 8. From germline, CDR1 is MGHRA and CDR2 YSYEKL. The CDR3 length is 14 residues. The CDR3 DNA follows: TGCGCCAGCAGTCCCGGGACAGGGGTAGCCGAGCAGTACTTC. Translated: CASSPGTGVAEQYF.

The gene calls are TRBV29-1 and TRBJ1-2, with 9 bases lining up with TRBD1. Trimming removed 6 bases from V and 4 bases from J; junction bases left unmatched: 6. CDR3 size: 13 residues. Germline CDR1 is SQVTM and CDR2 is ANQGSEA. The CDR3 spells CSVADRGAYGYTF. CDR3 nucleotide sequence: TGCAGCGTAGCAGACAGGGGGGCCTATGGCTACACCTTC.

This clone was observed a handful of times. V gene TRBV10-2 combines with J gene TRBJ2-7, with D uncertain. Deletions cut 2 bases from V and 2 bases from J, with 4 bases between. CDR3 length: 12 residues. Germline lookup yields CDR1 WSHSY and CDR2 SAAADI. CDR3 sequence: CASSEGTYEQYF. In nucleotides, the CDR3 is TGCGCCAGCAGTGAGGGGACCTACGAGCAGTACTTC.

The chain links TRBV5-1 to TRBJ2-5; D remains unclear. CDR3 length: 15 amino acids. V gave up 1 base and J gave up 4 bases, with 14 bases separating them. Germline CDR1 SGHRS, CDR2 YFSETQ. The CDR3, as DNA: TGCGCCAGCAGCTTGAGACCTGTACGTCTAGAGACCCAGTACTTC. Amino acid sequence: CASSLRPVRLETQYF.

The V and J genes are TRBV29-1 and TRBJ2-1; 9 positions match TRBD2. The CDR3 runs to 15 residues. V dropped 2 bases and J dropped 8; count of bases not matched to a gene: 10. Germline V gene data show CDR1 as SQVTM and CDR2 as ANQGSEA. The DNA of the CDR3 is TGCAGCGTTGAATTACTGGCGGGAGGGCCATATGAGCAGTTCTTC. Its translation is CSVELLAGGPYEQFF.